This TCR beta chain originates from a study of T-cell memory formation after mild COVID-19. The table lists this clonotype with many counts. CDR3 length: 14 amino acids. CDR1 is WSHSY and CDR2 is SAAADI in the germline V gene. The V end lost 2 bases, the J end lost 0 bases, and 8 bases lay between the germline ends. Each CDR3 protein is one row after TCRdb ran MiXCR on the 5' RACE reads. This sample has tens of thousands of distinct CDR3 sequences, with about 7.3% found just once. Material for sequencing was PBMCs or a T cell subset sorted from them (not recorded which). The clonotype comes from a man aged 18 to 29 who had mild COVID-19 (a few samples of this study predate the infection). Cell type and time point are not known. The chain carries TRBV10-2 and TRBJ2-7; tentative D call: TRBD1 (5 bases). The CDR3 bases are TGCGCCAGCAGTGAGGGCAGGGCCTCCTACGAGCAGTACTTC. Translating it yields CASSEGRASYEQYF.